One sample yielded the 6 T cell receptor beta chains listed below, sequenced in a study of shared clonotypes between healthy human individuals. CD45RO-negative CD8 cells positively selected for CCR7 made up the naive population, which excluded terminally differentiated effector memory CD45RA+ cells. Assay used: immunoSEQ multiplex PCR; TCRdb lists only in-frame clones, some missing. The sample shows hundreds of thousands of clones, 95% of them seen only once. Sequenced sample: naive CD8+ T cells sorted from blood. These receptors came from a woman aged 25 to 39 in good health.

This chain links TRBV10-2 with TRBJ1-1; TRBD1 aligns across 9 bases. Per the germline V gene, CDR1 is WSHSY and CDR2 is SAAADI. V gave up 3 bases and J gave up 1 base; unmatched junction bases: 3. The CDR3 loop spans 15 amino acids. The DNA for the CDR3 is TGCGCCAGCAGTGAACCGGGACAGGGGAACACTGAAGCTTTCTTT. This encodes CASSEPGQGNTEAFF.

The CDR3 DNA reads TGTGCCAGCAGACTGACAGGGGGTAGAAAGGATGAAGCTTTCTTT. This encodes CASRLTGGRKDEAFF. The rearrangement links TRBV28 to TRBJ1-1, with 9 bases lining up with TRBD1. Germline V gene data show CDR1 as MDHEN and CDR2 as SYDVKM. Trimming at V came to 6 bases and at J to 7 bases, leaving 12 bases not matched to a gene. This CDR3 has 15 amino acids.

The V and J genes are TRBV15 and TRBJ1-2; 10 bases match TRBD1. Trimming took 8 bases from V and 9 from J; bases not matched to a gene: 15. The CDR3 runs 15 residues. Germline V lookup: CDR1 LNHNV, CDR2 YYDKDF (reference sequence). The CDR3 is CATGGGPGTGVRYTF. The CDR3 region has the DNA TGTGCCACCGGGGGGGGACCCGGGACAGGGGTTCGCTACACCTTC.

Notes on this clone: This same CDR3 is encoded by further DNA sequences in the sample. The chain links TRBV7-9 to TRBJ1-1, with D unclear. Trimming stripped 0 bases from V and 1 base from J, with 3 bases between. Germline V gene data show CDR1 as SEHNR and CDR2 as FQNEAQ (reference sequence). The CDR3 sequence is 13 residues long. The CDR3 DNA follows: TGTGCCAGCAGCTTAGCCGGGAACACTGAAGCTTTCTTT. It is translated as CASSLAGNTEAFF.

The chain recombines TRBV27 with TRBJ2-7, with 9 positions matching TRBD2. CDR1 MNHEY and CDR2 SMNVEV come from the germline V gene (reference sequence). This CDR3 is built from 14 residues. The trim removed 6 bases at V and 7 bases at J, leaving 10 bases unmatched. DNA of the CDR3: TGTGCCAGCAGAGCAGCGGGAGGCTTAGTAGAGCAGTACTTC. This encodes CASRAAGGLVEQYF.

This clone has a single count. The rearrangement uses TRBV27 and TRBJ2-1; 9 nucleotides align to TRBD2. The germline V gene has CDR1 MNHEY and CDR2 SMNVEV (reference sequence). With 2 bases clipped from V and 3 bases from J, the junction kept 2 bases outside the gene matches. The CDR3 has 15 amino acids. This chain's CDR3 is CASSLAAGGYNEQFF. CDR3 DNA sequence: TGTGCCAGCAGTTTAGCAGCGGGGGGCTACAATGAGCAGTTCTTC.